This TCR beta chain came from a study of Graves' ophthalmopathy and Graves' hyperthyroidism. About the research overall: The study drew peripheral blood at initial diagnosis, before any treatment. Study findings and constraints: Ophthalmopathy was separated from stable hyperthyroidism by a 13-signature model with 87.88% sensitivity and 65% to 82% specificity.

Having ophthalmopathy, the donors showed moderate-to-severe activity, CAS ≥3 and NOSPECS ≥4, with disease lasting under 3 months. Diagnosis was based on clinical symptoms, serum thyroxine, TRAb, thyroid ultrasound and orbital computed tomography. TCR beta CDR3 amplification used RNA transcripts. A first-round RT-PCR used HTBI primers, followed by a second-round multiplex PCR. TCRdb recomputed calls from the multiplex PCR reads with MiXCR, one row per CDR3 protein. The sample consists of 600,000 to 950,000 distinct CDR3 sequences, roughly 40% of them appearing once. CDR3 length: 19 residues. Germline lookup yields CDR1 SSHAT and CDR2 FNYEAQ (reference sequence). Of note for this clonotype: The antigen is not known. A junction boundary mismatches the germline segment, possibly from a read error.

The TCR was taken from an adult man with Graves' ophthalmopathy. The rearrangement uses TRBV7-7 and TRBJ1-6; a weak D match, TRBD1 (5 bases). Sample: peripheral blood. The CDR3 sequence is CASSFSGPVFLVGTSPLHF. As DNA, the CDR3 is TGTGCTAGCAGCTTTTCGGGTCCGGTGTTCCTCGTGGGGACTTCACCCCTCCACTTT. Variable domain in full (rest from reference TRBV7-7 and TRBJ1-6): GAGVSQSPRYKVTKRGQDVTLRCDPISSHATLYWYQQALGQGPEFLTYFNYEAQPDKSGLPSDRFSAERPEGSISTLTIQRTEQRDSAMYRCASSFSGPVFLVGTSPLHFGNGTRLTVT.